One sample yielded the 2 T cell receptor beta chains listed below, sequenced in a study of blood T cells in healthy people across ages (dated by TCRdb to 2015 to 2017). Library construction relied on 5' RACE. Sequencer: Illumina HiSeq 2500. A second 7 to 11 cycle PCR used a sample-barcoded 5' primer and a J-beta primer mix. In-frame beta chains were kept once TCRdb had trimmed the public reads at Q25 with fastp and called clones with MiXCR. One record per CDR3 amino acid sequence lists the most common genes and DNA. In this sample the table shows about a million distinct CDR3 sequences, under 50% of which occur a single time. The top ten hold around 15% of the sample. The specimen was blood. All receptors derive from a man aged 25-45 years in good health.

The V gene is TRBV3-1, the J gene TRBJ1-6; D is undetermined. The CDR3 extends over 13 amino acids. Germline V CDR1 and CDR2: LGHDT, YNNKEL (reference sequence). Deletions cut 4 bases from V and 13 bases from J, with 14 bases between. The CDR3 here is CASSLDTLSPLHF. As DNA, the CDR3 is TGTGCCAGCAGCCTTGATACCCTGTCGCCCCTCCACTTT. The full variable domain, its missing parts supplied by reference TRBV3-1 and TRBJ1-6, is DTAVSQTPKYLVTQMGNDKSIKCEQNLGHDTMYWYKQDSKKFLKIMFSYNNKELIINETVPNRFSPKSPDKAHLNLHINSLELGDSAVYFCASSLDTLSPLHFGNGTRLTVT.

The chain uses TRBV7-2 and TRBJ2-7; the D gene could be TRBD1 or TRBD2 (5 bases each). The germline CDR1 and CDR2 sequences are SGHTA and FQGNSA. V was pared by 2 bases and J by 0 bases, with 17 bases between. This CDR3 comprises 17 residues. CDR3 residues: CASSLFFSLGTSYEQYF. CDR3 nucleotide sequence: TGTGCCAGCAGCTTATTCTTCAGTCTGGGGACCTCCTACGAGCAGTACTTC.